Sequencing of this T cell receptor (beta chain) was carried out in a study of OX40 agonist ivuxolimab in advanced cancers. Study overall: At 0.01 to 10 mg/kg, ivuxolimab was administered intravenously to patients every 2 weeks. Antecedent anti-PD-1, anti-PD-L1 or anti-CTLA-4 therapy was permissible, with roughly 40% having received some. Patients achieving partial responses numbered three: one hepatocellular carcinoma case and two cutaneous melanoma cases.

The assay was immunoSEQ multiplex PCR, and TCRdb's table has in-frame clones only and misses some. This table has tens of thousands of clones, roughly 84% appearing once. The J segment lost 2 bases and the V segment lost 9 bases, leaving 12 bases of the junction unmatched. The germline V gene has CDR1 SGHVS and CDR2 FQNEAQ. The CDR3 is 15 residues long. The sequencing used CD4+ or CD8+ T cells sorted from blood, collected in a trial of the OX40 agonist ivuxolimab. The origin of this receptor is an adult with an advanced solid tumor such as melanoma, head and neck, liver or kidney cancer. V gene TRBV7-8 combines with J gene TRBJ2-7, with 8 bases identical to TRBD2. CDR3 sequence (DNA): TGTGCCAGTTTACCCGGGGGGGGTAGCACCTACGAGCAGTACTTC. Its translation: CASLPGGGSTYEQYF.